This TCR beta chain was captured by sequencing in a study of shared clonotypes between healthy human individuals. Across the whole study: There were three CD4 naive, three CD4 memory, two CD8 naive and one CD8 memory plates per donor.

Naive CD45RA+ and memory CD45RA-negative subsets were split from CD4+ cells. Source study methods: Filtering of immunoSEQ junctional sequences could not match full-length read filtering. Assay: immunoSEQ multiplex PCR; the TCRdb copy retains only in-frame clones and omits some. That table is the source of V, J and clone size, and D and trimming were worked out from the DNA. Of roughly 1.4 million clones listed, roughly 98.5% are singletons. CDR3 length equals 15 residues. CDR1 is SGHVS and CDR2 is FQNEAQ in the germline V gene. V lost 5 bases to trimming and J lost 7 bases, with 18 bases between them.

Sequenced input: naive CD4+ T cells sorted from blood. Subset indicated: CD45RA+ positively selected. The rearrangement links TRBV7-8 to TRBJ1-5; D might be TRBD1 (5 bases). This sequence originates from a man younger than 45 in good health. DNA for the CDR3: TGTGCCAGCAGCAACCTGGGCGGGGCGTACCAGCCCCAGCATTTT. Amino acid sequence: CASSNLGGAYQPQHF.